This T cell receptor beta chain derives from a study of cytomegalovirus exposure and HLA in healthy donors. Researchers ran the PCR with 60 Vbeta and 13 Jbeta primers. Measured with immunoSEQ multiplex PCR; TCRdb has only the in-frame clones, and not every one. The table has 100,000 to 150,000 clones, roughly four fifths seen once. The receptor was isolated from a woman aged 40 to 55 in good health and CMV-seropositive. The sequencing sample was made of PBMCs.

The DNA for the CDR3 is TGTGCCAGCAGCGTAGCCAGCGGGAGAGGCTACAATGAGCAGTTCTTC. Its translation: CASSVASGRGYNEQFF. The chain links TRBV9 to TRBJ2-1, with 8 bases identical to TRBD2. The germline V gene has CDR1 SGDLS and CDR2 YYNGEE. J lost 3 bases, V lost 0 bases, and 5 bases had no gene match. The CDR3 is made up of 16 amino acids.